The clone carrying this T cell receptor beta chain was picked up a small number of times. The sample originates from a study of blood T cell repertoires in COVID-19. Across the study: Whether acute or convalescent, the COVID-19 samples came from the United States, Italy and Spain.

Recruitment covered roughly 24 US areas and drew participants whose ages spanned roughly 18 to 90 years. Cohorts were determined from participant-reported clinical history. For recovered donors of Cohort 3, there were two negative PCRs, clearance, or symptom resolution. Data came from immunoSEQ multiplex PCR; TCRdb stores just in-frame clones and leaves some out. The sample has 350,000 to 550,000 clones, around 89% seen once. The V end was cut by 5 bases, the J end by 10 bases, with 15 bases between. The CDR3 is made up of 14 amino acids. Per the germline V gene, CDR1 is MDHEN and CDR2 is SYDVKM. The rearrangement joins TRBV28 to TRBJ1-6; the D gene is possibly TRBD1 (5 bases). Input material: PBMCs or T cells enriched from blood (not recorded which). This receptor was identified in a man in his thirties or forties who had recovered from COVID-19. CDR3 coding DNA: TGTGCCAGCAGTAGCCACCTACAGGCGTCACCCCTCCACTTT. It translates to CASSSHLQASPLHF.